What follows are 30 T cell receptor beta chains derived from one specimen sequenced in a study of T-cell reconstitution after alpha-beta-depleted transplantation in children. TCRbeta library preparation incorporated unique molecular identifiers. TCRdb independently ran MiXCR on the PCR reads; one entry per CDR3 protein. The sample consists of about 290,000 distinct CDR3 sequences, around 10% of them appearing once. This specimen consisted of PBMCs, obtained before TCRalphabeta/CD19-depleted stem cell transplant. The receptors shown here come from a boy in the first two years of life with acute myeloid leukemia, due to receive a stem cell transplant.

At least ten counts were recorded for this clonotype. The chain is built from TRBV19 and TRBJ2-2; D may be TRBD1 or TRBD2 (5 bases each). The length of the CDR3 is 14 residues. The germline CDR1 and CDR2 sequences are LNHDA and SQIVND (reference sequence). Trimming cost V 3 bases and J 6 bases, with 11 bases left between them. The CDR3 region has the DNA TGTGCCAGTAGTATCCCGGGACGGTCCGGGGAGCTGTTTTTT. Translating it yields CASSIPGRSGELFF.

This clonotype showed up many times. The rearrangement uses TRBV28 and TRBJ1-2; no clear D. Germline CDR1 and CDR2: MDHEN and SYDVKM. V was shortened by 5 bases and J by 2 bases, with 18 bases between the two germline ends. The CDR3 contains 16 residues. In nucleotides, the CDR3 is TGTGCCAGCAGTCCTTCCGTAGGCGGCAGGAACTATGGCTACACCTTC. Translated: CASSPSVGGRNYGYTF.

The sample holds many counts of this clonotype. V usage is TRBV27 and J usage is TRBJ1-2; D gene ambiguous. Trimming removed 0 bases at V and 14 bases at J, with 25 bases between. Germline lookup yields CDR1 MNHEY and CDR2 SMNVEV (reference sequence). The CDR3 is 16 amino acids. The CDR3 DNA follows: TGTGCCAGCAGTTTATCCCCAGCATTATTTCCTATGGTTGGGACCTTC. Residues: CASSLSPALFPMVGTF.

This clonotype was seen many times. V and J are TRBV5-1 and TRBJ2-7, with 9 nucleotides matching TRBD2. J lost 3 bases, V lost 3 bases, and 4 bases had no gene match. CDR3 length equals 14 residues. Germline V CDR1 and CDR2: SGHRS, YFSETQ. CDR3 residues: CASSSLAGNYEQYF. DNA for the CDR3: TGCGCCAGCAGCTCGCTAGCGGGGAACTACGAGCAGTACTTC.

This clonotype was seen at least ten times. The CDR3 sequence: CASSEGGEQYF. CDR3 sequence (DNA): TGTGCCAGCAGTGAAGGGGGCGAGCAGTACTTC. The genes are TRBV25-1 and TRBJ2-7; D possibly matches TRBD1 or TRBD2 (5 bases each). Trimming cost V 2 bases and J 6 bases, with 5 bases left between them. The germline V gene encodes CDR1 MGHDK and CDR2 SYGVNS. This CDR3 region has 11 residues.

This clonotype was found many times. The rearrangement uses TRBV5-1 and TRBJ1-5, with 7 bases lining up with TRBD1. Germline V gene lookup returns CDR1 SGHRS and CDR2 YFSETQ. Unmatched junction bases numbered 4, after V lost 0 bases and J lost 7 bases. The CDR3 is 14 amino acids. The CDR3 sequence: CASSLGRGEQPQHF. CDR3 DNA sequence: TGCGCCAGCAGCTTGGGCAGGGGGGAACAGCCCCAGCATTTT.

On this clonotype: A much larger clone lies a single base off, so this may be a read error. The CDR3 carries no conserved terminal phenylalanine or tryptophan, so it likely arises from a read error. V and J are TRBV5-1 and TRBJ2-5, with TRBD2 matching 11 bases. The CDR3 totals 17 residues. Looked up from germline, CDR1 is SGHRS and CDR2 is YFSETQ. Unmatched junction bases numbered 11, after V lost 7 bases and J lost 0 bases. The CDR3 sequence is CASRRLAGSSYQETQYL. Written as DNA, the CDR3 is TGCGCCAGCCGAAGACTAGCGGGAAGCTCGTACCAAGAGACCCAGTACCTC.

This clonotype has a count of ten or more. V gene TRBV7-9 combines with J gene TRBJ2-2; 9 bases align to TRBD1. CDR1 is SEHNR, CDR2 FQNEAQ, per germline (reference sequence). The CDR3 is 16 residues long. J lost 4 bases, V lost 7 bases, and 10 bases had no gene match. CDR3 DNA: TGTGCCAGCATAGAGGAATGGACAGGGGTCACCGGGGAGCTGTTTTTT. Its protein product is CASIEEWTGVTGELFF.

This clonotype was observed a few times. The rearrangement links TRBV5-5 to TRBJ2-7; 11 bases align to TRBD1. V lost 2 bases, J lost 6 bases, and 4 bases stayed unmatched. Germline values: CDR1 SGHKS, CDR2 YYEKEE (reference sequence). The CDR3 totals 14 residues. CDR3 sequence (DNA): TGTGCCAGCAGCTTAGGGACAGGGGGTATCGAGCAGTACTTC. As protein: CASSLGTGGIEQYF.

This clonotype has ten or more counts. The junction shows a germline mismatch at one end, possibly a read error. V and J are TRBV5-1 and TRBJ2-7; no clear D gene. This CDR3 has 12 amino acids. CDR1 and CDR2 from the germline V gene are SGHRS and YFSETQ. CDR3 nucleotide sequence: TGCGCCAGCGGCTTGGGGACCTACGAGCAGTACTTC. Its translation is CASGLGTYEQYF.

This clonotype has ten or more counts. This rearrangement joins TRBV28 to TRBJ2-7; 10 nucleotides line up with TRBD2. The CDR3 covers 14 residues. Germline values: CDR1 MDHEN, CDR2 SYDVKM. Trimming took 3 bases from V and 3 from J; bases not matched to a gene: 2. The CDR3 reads CASSLWTSGYEQYF. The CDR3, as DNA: TGTGCCAGCAGTTTGTGGACTAGCGGCTACGAGCAGTACTTC.

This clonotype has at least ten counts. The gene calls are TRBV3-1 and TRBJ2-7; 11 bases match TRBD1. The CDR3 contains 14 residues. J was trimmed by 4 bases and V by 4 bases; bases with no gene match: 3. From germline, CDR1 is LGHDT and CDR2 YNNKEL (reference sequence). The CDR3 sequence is CASSRTGGAYEQYF. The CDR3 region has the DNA TGTGCCAGCAGCCGGACAGGGGGCGCATACGAGCAGTACTTC.

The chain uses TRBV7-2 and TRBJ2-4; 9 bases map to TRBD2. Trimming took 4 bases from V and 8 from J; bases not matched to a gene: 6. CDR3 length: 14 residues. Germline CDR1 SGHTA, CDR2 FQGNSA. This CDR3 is CASSSREGNDIQYF. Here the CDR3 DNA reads TGTGCCAGCAGCTCGCGGGAGGGAAATGACATTCAGTACTTC. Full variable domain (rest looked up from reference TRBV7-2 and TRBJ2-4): GAGVSQSPSNKVTEKGKDVELRCDPISGHTALYWYRQSLGQGLEFLIYFQGNSAPDKSGLPSDRFSAERTGGSVSTLTIQRTQQEDSAVYLCASSSREGNDIQYFGAGTRLSVL.

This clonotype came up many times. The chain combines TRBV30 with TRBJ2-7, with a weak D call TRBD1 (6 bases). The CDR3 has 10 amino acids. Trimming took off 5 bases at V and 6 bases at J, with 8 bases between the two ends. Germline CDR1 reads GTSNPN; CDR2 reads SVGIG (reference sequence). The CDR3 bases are TGTGCCTGGGAACAGGGCGAGCAGTACTTC. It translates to CAWEQGEQYF.

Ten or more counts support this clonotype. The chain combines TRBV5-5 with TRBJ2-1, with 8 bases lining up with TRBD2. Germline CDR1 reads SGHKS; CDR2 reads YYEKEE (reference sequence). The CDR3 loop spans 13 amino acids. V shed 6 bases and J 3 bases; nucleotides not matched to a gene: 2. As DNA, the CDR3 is TGTGCCAGCACCCGGGGGGGCTACAATGAGCAGTTCTTC. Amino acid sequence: CASTRGGYNEQFF. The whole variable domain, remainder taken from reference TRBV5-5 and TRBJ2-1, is DAGVTQSPTHLIKTRGQQVTLRCSPISGHKSVSWYQQVLGQGPQFIFQYYEKEERGRGNFPDRFSARQFPNYSSELNVNALLLGDSALYLCASTRGGYNEQFFGPGTRLTVL.

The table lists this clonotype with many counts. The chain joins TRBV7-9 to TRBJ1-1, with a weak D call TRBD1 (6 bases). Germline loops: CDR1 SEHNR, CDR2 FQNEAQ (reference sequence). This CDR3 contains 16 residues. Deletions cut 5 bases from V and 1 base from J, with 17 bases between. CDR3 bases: TGTGCCAGCAGCGCTTTAGGTACAGGGAGGAACACTGAAGCTTTCTTT. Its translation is CASSALGTGRNTEAFF.

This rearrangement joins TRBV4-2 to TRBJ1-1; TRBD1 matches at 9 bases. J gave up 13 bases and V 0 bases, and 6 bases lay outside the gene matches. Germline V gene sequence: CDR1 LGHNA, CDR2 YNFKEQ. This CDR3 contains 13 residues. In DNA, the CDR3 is TGTGCCAGCAGCCAAGAGTGGACAGGGGTGGGTTTCTTT. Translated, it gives CASSQEWTGVGFF.

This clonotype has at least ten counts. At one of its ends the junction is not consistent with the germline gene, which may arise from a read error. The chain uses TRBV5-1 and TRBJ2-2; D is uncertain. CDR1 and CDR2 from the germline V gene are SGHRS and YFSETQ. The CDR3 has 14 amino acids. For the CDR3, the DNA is TGCGCCAGCACCTTGCAGCCGAACACCGGGGAGCTGTTTTTT. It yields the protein CASTLQPNTGELFF.

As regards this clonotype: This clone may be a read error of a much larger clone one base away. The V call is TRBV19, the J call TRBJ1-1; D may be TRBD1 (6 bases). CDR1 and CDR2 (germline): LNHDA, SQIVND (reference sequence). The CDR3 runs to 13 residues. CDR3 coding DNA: TGTGCCAGTAGTGAGGGGGTGAACTCTGAAGCTTTCTTT. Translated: CASSEGVNSEAFF.

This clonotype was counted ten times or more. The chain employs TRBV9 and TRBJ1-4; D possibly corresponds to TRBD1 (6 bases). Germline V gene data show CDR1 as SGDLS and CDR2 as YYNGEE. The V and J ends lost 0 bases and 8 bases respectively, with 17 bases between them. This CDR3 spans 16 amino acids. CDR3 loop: CASSVGLQGAGEKLFF. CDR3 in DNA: TGTGCCAGCAGCGTAGGACTACAGGGTGCGGGGGAAAAACTGTTTTTT.

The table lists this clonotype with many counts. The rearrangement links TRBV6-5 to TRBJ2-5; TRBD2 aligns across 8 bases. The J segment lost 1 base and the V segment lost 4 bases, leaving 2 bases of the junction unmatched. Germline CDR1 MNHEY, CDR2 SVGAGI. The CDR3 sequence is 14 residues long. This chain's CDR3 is CASSLAGTQETQYF. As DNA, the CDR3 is TGTGCCAGCAGTTTAGCGGGGACCCAAGAGACCCAGTACTTC.

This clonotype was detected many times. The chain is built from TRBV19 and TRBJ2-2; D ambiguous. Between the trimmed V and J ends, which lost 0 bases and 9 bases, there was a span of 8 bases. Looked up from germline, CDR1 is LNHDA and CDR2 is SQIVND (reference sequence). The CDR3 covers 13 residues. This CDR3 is CASSIDRARELFF. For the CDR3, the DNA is TGTGCCAGTAGTATAGATCGAGCGAGGGAGCTGTTTTTT.

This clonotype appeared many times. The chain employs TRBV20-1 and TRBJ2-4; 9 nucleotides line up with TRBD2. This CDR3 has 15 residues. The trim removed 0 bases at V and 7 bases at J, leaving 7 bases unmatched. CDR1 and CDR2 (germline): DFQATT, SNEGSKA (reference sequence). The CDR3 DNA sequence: TGCAGTGCTAGAGATTCGCGGGGGGGGCCGAACATTCAGTACTTC. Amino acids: CSARDSRGGPNIQYF.

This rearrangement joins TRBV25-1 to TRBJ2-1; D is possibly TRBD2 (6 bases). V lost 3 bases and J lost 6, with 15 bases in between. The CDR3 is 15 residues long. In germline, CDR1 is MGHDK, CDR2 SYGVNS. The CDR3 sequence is CASSDTGDVCNEQFF. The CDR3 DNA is TGTGCCAGCAGTGATACGGGAGATGTCTGCAATGAGCAGTTCTTC.

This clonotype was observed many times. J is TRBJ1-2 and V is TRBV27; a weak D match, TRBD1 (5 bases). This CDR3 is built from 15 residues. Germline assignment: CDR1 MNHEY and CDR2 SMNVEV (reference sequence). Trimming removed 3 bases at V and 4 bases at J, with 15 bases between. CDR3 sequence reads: CASSFSGGSFYGYTF. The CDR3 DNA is TGTGCCAGCAGTTTCTCGGGGGGGTCCTTCTATGGCTACACCTTC.

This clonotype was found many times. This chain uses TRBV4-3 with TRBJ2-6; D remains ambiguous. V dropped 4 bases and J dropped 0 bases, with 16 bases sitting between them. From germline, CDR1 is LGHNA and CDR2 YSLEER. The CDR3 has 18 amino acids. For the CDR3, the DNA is TGCGCCAGCAGCCCAAGCAACGGACCGAGCTCTGGGGCCAACGTCCTGACTTTC. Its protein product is CASSPSNGPSSGANVLTF.

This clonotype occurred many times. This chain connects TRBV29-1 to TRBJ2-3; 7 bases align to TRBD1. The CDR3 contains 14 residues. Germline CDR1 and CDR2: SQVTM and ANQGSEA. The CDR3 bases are TGCAGTGACTACAGGGGTACTAGCACAGATACGCAGTATTTT. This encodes CSDYRGTSTDTQYF.

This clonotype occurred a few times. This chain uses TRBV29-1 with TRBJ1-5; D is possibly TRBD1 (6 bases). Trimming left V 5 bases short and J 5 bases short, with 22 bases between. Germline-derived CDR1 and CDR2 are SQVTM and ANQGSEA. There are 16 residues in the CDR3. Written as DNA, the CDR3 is TGCAGCGTTCAAACTCAAGGGGGTAGAGGTGATCAGCCCCAGCATTTT. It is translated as CSVQTQGGRGDQPQHF.

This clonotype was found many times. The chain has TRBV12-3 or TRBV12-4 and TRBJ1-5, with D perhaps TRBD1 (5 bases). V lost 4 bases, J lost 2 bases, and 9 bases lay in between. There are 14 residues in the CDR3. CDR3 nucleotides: TGTGCCAGCAGTTCCGGGGGGGGCAATCAGCCCCAGCATTTT. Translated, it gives CASSSGGGNQPQHF.

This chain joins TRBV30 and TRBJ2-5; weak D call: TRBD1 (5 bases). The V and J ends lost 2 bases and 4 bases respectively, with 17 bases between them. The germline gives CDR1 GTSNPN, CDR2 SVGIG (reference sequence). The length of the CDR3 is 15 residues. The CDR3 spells CAWSIRQGRGETQYF. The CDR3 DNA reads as TGTGCCTGGAGTATCAGGCAGGGCAGAGGAGAGACCCAGTACTTC.